This TCR beta chain is drawn from a study of T cells in Graves' hyperthyroidism and ophthalmopathy. Study outcomes and limitations: Expanded thyroid clonotypes (above 0.001) were mostly also found in blood.

This clonotype was counted at least ten times. Its antigen is as yet unknown. TCR beta CDR3 sequences were amplified from RNA transcripts. A first-round RT-PCR of the TCR CDR3 used the HTBI primer set. One entry per CDR3 protein results from TCRdb running MiXCR on the multiplex PCR reads. The sample shows about 350,000 distinct CDR3 sequences, 15% to 20% of them seen only once. A lack of ophthalmopathy progression within 18 months defined stable Graves' hyperthyroidism. PBMCs stemmed from about 9.7 ml fresh peripheral blood. The sequenced sample consisted of blood. The TCR sequence derives from a woman younger than 35 with Graves' hyperthyroidism.

The CDR3 region has the DNA TGTGCCAGCACCTCAAGGAGGCAGGGCGAGAACGAGCAGTACTTC. This gives the protein CASTSRRQGENEQYF. The chain links TRBV13 to TRBJ2-7; D is perhaps TRBD1 or TRBD2 (5 bases each). This CDR3 has 15 amino acids. CDR1 PRHDT and CDR2 FYEKMQ come from the germline V gene (reference sequence). The V gene lost 7 bases and the J gene lost 5 bases, with 21 bases spanning the gap.